Listed here are 13 T cell receptor beta chains from one sample, sequenced in a study of T cells in Graves' hyperthyroidism and ophthalmopathy. Authors of the study amplified TCR beta CDR3 regions from RNA transcripts. With the HTBI primer set, the TCR CDR3 went through a first round of RT-PCR. TCRdb fed the multiplex PCR reads into MiXCR, producing one record per CDR3 protein. The sample contains around 500,000 distinct CDR3 sequences, around 15% of which appear only once. The sample was blood. All receptors come from a woman aged 30 to 39 with Graves' ophthalmopathy.

This clonotype appeared a few times. The chain recombines TRBV19 with TRBJ2-3; a possible D gene is TRBD2 (6 bases). The CDR3 sequence is 15 residues long. The ends were cut back, 9 bases at V and 6 bases at J, with 22 bases in the middle. In germline, CDR1 is LNHDA, CDR2 SQIVND (reference sequence). In DNA, the CDR3 is TGTGCCAGACACAGACGCGCCAGACGGGGGGATACGCAGTATTTT. This sequence encodes CARHRRARRGDTQYF.

This clonotype occurred many times. The chain carries TRBV20-1 and TRBJ2-7; 8 nucleotides align to TRBD1. Trimming cost V 2 bases and J 1 base; bases outside gene matches: 7. CDR1 DFQATT and CDR2 SNEGSKA come from the germline V gene (reference sequence). This CDR3 has 15 residues. This CDR3 reads CSARSPGQVSYEQYF. CDR3 DNA sequence: TGCAGTGCTAGATCGCCGGGACAGGTTTCCTACGAGCAGTACTTC.

This clonotype was recorded at least ten times. The rearrangement joins TRBV13 to TRBJ1-5, with D tentatively TRBD1 (5 bases). From germline, CDR1 is PRHDT and CDR2 FYEKMQ (reference sequence). V was shortened by 5 bases and J by 6 bases, with 14 bases between the two germline ends. The CDR3 consists of 14 residues. The CDR3 reads CASSAGGGGQPQHF. The CDR3 nucleotides read TGTGCCAGCAGCGCTGGGGGGGGAGGTCAGCCCCAGCATTTT.

In this sample, this clonotype turned up a few times. This chain joins TRBV5-4 and TRBJ2-4, with D unclear. The CDR3 runs to 12 residues. With 0 bases removed from V and 7 bases from J, the gap between germline ends came to 5 bases. Germline CDR1 and CDR2: SGHNT and YYREEE (reference sequence). The CDR3 spells CASSLDGNIQYF. The CDR3 DNA is TGTGCCAGCAGCTTGGACGGTAACATTCAGTACTTC. The whole variable domain, remainder taken from reference TRBV5-4 and TRBJ2-4, is ETGVTQSPTHLIKTRGQQVTLRCSSQSGHNTVSWYQQALGQGPQFIFQYYREEENGRGNFPPRFSGLQFPNYSSELNVNALELDDSALYLCASSLDGNIQYFGAGTRLSVL.

The genes are TRBV15 and TRBJ2-7; 7 nucleotides line up with TRBD2. V lost 3 bases and J lost 0; bases outside the gene matches: 8. The V gene's germline CDR1 is LNHNV and CDR2 YYDKDF (reference sequence). The CDR3 runs 16 residues. The CDR3 nucleotides read TGTGCCACCAGCAGTTGGGGGAGGGAAAGCTCCTACGAGCAGTACTTC. This encodes CATSSWGRESSYEQYF.

The chain couples TRBV20-1 to TRBJ1-4; D is perhaps TRBD1 (5 bases). CDR3 length: 16 residues. The V end was cut by 3 bases, the J end by 3 bases, with 17 bases between. CDR1 is DFQATT and CDR2 is SNEGSKA in the germline V gene (reference sequence). CDR3 region: CSARTPDSQANEKLFF. The CDR3 bases are TGCAGTGCTAGGACCCCCGACAGCCAAGCTAATGAAAAACTGTTTTTT.

This clonotype was seen more than once but under ten times. V and J are TRBV4-2 and TRBJ1-6, with 10 bases lining up with TRBD1. The CDR3 loop spans 13 amino acids. CDR1 and CDR2 (germline): LGHNA, YNFKEQ. Unmatched junction bases numbered 2, after V lost 8 bases and J lost 7 bases. CDR3 DNA: TGTGCCAGCGCGGGACAGGGGAATTCACCCCTCCACTTT. It yields the protein CASAGQGNSPLHF.

The chain couples TRBV20-1 to TRBJ2-1, with D possibly TRBD2 on 6 matching bases. This CDR3 is 14 amino acids long. Germline lookup yields CDR1 DFQATT and CDR2 SNEGSKA (reference sequence). V dropped 3 bases and J dropped 7 bases, with 16 bases sitting between them. The CDR3 loop is CSASVTFGGNEQFF. The CDR3 DNA is TGCAGTGCTAGTGTGACTTTTGGGGGGAATGAGCAGTTCTTC.

This clonotype was seen repeatedly, ten times or more. The V and J genes are TRBV13 and TRBJ1-6; 11 bases are shared with TRBD1. Germline values: CDR1 PRHDT, CDR2 FYEKMQ (reference sequence). V dropped 6 bases and J dropped 6; count of bases not matched to a gene: 4. This CDR3 is 15 amino acids long. The CDR3 DNA reads as TGTGCCAGCAGTGGACAGGGGGCGCCTAATTCACCCCTCCACTTT. Its translation is CASSGQGAPNSPLHF.

Turning to this clonotype: The CDR3 does not end in the conserved phenylalanine or tryptophan, so this is likely a read error. This chain connects TRBV5-1 to TRBJ1-5; D is unresolved. Germline CDR1 and CDR2: SGHRS and YFSETQ. The CDR3 covers 16 residues. Trimming shortened V by 1 base and J by 0 bases, and 11 bases separated the two germline ends. The CDR3 DNA sequence: TGCGCCAGCAGCTTGAAACCGGACTATAGCAATCAGCCCCAGCATCTT. Amino acids: CASSLKPDYSNQPQHL.

This clonotype was seen a few times. The chain couples TRBV4-2 to TRBJ2-3; 13 nucleotides match TRBD2. Trimming took 4 bases from V and 1 from J; bases not matched to a gene: 11. The CDR3 loop spans 19 amino acids. The germline CDR1 and CDR2 sequences are LGHNA and YNFKEQ. CDR3 loop: CASSRIGLAGEEGTDTQYF. CDR3 DNA sequence: TGTGCCAGCAGCCGGATAGGACTAGCGGGAGAGGAGGGCACAGATACGCAGTATTTT.

This clonotype turned up a few times. Compared with germline, one end of the junction differs, possibly owing to a read error. The V gene is TRBV9, the J gene TRBJ1-2, with 9 positions matching TRBD1. Per germline, CDR1 SGDLS and CDR2 YYNGEE. The CDR3 runs 14 residues. As DNA, the CDR3 is TGTGCCAGCAGCGTAGCTACAGAGGGGACAGGGCGCTCCTTC. It translates to CASSVATEGTGRSF.

The chain uses TRBV6-1 and TRBJ2-5; TRBD2 aligns across 11 bases. The CDR3 runs to 13 residues. V shed 6 bases, J shed 3 bases, and the junction held 0 bases outside the gene matches. Germline CDR1 MNHNS, CDR2 SASEGT. The CDR3 DNA reads as TGTGCCAGCAGACTAGCGGGGGAAGAGACCCAGTACTTC. Protein: CASRLAGEETQYF.